A single sample is the source of the 16 T cell receptor beta chains below, sequenced in a study of radiotherapy plus CTLA-4 blockade in lung cancer. Method: immunoSEQ multiplex PCR; TCRdb's copy keeps in-frame clones and lacks some. This sample carries about 95,000 clones, around 82% of them seen once, and the ten largest clones take around 0.79%. The starting material was peripheral blood, obtained from a patient treated with radiotherapy plus ipilimumab. These TCRs come from a human donor with non-small cell lung cancer who had stable disease on radiotherapy plus ipilimumab.

The chain joins TRBV27 to TRBJ2-7; 13 bases match TRBD2. Germline CDR1 is MNHEY and CDR2 is SMNVEV (reference sequence). The CDR3 totals 16 residues. The junction had 6 bases not matched to a gene; V was cut back by 6 bases and J by 1 base. The CDR3 sequence is CASSSPGLAGSYEQYF. As DNA, the CDR3 is TGTGCCAGCAGCTCTCCGGGACTAGCGGGATCCTACGAGCAGTACTTC.

The V call is TRBV28, the J call TRBJ2-7, with a tentative D call TRBD1 (7 bases). V lost 5 bases, J lost 6 bases, and 23 bases lay in between. The CDR3 loop spans 16 amino acids. Per the germline V gene, CDR1 is MDHEN and CDR2 is SYDVKM. The CDR3 nucleotides read TGTGCCAGCAGTCGCCTCCTCCAGGGGGGTCGACGCGAGCAGTACTTC. Its translation: CASSRLLQGGRREQYF.

V usage is TRBV28 and J usage is TRBJ1-2; D is perhaps TRBD1 (5 bases). V gave up 4 bases and J gave up 5 bases, with 17 bases separating them. CDR1 is MDHEN, CDR2 SYDVKM, per germline. This CDR3 has 15 residues. The CDR3 coding sequence is TGTGCCAGCAGTTCCCCCGCTGGGGCGGGGTATGGCTACACCTTC. Protein sequence: CASSSPAGAGYGYTF.

The rearrangement joins TRBV10-2 to TRBJ1-6; perhaps TRBD1 as D (5 bases). The germline CDR1 and CDR2 sequences are WSHSY and SAAADI. Trimming removed 0 bases from V and 7 bases from J, with 10 bases in between. This CDR3 comprises 15 residues. The DNA for the CDR3 is TGCGCCAGCAGTGAGTCGCCAGGGTGGAATTCACCCCTCCACTTT. Protein: CASSESPGWNSPLHF.

This chain uses TRBV7-3 with TRBJ2-1; TRBD2 aligns across 10 bases. Germline V gene lookup returns CDR1 SGHTA and CDR2 FQGTGA. After removal of 5 bases from V and 5 bases from J, the junction contained 15 bases not matched to a gene. CDR3 length: 18 amino acids. CDR3 DNA: TGTGCCAGCAGCCATTTCTATCAAGCGGGGGGGCCCGACAATGAGCAGTTCTTC. Translated, it gives CASSHFYQAGGPDNEQFF.

The chain employs TRBV14 and TRBJ1-4, with D uncertain. Germline V gene data show CDR1 as SGHDN and CDR2 as FVKESK. Deletions cut 1 base from V and 0 bases from J, with 6 bases between. The CDR3 totals 15 residues. CDR3: CASSQAGTTNEKLFF. CDR3 DNA: TGTGCCAGCAGCCAAGCGGGAACAACTAATGAAAAACTGTTTTTT. The full variable domain, with the rest looked up from reference TRBV14 and TRBJ1-4, is EAGVTQFPSHSVIEKGQTVTLRCDPISGHDNLYWYRRVMGKEIKFLLHFVKESKQDESGMPNNRFLAERTGGTYSTLKVQPAELEDSGVYFCASSQAGTTNEKLFFGSGTQLSVL.

The J gene is TRBJ2-7, the V gene TRBV9, with TRBD1 matching over 10 bases. Germline lookup yields CDR1 SGDLS and CDR2 YYNGEE. The CDR3 length is 15 residues. Trimming took 0 bases from V and 5 from J; bases not matched to a gene: 5. This CDR3 reads CASSVEGQGKNEQYF. In DNA, the CDR3 is TGTGCCAGCAGCGTAGAGGGACAGGGGAAGAACGAGCAGTACTTC.

J is TRBJ2-3 and V is TRBV7-3; a weak D match, TRBD2 (6 bases). V was trimmed by 6 bases and J by 0 bases, leaving 16 bases between them. The CDR3 totals 16 residues. CDR1 and CDR2 from the germline V gene are SGHTA and FQGTGA. CDR3 nucleotide sequence: TGTGCCAGCAGTCCGACCCGACTAGATAGCACAGATACGCAGTATTTT. This gives the protein CASSPTRLDSTDTQYF.

The rearrangement joins TRBV30 to TRBJ2-2; D remains ambiguous. Germline lookup yields CDR1 GTSNPN and CDR2 SVGIG (reference sequence). The CDR3 is 11 residues long. Trimming cost V 7 bases and J 7 bases, with 10 bases left between them. CDR3 amino acids: CASLYDGELFF. The CDR3 nucleotides read TGTGCCTCCCTGTACGACGGGGAGCTGTTTTTT.

The rearrangement links TRBV7-6 to TRBJ2-5; TRBD1 might be the D (5 bases). TRBJ2-7 explains the end of the DNA better; the J call may be wrong. Germline lookup yields CDR1 SGHVS and CDR2 FNYEAQ. This CDR3 contains 14 residues. This CDR3 reads CASSLAGRVYEQYF. The CDR3 DNA reads TGTGCCAGCAGCTTAGCCGGCAGGGTGTACGAGCAGTACTTC.

This clone was detected only once. The gene calls are TRBV15 and TRBJ2-7; 9 nucleotides agree with TRBD1. After removal of 5 bases from V and 6 bases from J, the junction contained 5 bases not matched to a gene. The CDR3 contains 13 residues. Germline lookup yields CDR1 LNHNV and CDR2 YYDKDF (reference sequence). The CDR3 protein is CATSGQTGGEQYF. In nucleotides, the CDR3 is TGTGCCACCAGCGGTCAGACAGGGGGCGAGCAGTACTTC. Using reference TRBV15 and TRBJ2-7 for the parts outside the CDR3, the full variable domain is DAMVIQNPRYQVTQFGKPVTLSCSQTLNHNVMYWYQQKSSQAPKLLFHYYDKDFNNEADTPDNFQSRRPNTSFCFLDIRSPGLGDTAMYLCATSGQTGGEQYFGPGTRLTVT.

This clone was detected only once. The V gene is TRBV5-1, the J gene TRBJ1-6; 8 bases agree with TRBD1. V was pared by 0 bases and J by 7 bases, with 3 bases of the junction left unmatched. The CDR3 has 15 amino acids. CDR1 and CDR2 from the germline V gene are SGHRS and YFSETQ. The CDR3 here is CASSLETGENSPLHF. The CDR3 bases are TGCGCCAGCAGCTTGGAGACAGGGGAGAATTCACCCCTCCACTTT. Full variable domain (outside the CDR3, taken from reference TRBV5-1 and TRBJ1-6): KAGVTQTPRYLIKTRGQQVTLSCSPISGHRSVSWYQQTPGQGLQFLFEYFSETQRNKGNFPGRFSGRQFSNSRSEMNVSTLELGDSALYLCASSLETGENSPLHFGNGTRLTVT.

The chain uses TRBV6-6 and TRBJ2-7, with 10 bases matching TRBD2. Germline assignment: CDR1 MNHNY and CDR2 SVGAGI (reference sequence). The CDR3 is 14 amino acids. J was trimmed by 3 bases and V by 5 bases; bases with no gene match: 4. CDR3 protein: CASSRPSGSYEQYF. CDR3 nucleotides: TGTGCCAGCAGTCGACCTAGCGGGAGCTACGAGCAGTACTTC.

The chain joins TRBV11-3 to TRBJ1-1; perhaps TRBD1 as D (5 bases). Trimming removed 1 base from V and 11 bases from J, with 14 bases in between. The germline V gene encodes CDR1 SGHNT and CDR2 YENEEA. The CDR3 extends over 13 amino acids. The CDR3 loop is CASSLGTQGVAFF. CDR3 DNA: TGTGCCAGCAGCTTAGGGACCCAAGGGGTGGCTTTCTTT.

This clone was counted once. The chain employs TRBV18 and TRBJ2-6; D gene unclear. Germline loops: CDR1 KGHSH, CDR2 LQKENI. V was clipped by 6 bases and J by 0 bases, with 9 bases between them. This CDR3 has 15 residues. The CDR3 is CASSPKFSGANVLTF. CDR3 nucleotide sequence: TGTGCCAGCTCCCCTAAGTTCTCTGGGGCCAACGTCCTGACTTTC.

The CDR3 region has the DNA TGCGCCAGCAGCTCCGCCGGGACAGGGTCCGACGAGCAGTACTTC. Protein sequence: CASSSAGTGSDEQYF. V usage is TRBV5-1 and J usage is TRBJ2-7, with TRBD1 identical over 9 bases. The junction had 9 bases not matched to a gene; V was cut back by 3 bases and J by 5 bases. This CDR3 is built from 15 residues. The V gene's germline CDR1 is SGHRS and CDR2 YFSETQ. The full variable domain, its missing parts supplied by reference TRBV5-1 and TRBJ2-7, is KAGVTQTPRYLIKTRGQQVTLSCSPISGHRSVSWYQQTPGQGLQFLFEYFSETQRNKGNFPGRFSGRQFSNSRSEMNVSTLELGDSALYLCASSSAGTGSDEQYFGPGTRLTVT.